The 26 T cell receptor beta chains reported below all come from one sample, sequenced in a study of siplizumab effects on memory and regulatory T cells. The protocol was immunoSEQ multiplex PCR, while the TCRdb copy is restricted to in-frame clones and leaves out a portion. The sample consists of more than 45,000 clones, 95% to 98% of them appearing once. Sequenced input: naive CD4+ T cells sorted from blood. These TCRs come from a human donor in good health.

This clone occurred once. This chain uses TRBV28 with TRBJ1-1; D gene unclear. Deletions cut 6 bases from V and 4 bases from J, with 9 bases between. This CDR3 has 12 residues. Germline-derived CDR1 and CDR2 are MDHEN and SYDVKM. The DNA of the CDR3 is TGTGCCAGCAGCCGACTCGGCACTGAAGCTTTCTTT. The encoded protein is CASSRLGTEAFF. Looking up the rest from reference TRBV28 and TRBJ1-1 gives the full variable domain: DVKVTQSSRYLVKRTGEKVFLECVQDMDHENMFWYRQDPGLGLRLIYFSYDVKMKEKGDIPEGYSVSREKKERFSLILESASTNQTSMYLCASSRLGTEAFFGQGTRLTVV.

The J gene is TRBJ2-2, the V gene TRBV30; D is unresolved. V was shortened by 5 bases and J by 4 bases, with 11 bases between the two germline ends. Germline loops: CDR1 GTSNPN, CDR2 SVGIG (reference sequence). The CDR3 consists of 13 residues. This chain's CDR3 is CAWDTMGTGELFF. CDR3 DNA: TGTGCCTGGGATACGATGGGCACCGGGGAGCTGTTTTTT.

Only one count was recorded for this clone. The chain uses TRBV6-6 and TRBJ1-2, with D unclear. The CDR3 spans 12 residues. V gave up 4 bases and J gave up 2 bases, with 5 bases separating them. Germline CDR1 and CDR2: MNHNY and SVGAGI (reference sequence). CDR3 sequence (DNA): TGTGCCAGCAGTTCTTTGAACTATGGCTACACCTTC. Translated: CASSSLNYGYTF.

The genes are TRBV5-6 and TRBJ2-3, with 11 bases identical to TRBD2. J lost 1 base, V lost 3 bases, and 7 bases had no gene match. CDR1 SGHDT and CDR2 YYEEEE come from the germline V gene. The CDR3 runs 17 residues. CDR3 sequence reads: CASSSAGTSGGTDTQYF. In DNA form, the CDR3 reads TGTGCCAGCAGCTCCGCGGGGACTAGCGGAGGCACAGATACGCAGTATTTT.

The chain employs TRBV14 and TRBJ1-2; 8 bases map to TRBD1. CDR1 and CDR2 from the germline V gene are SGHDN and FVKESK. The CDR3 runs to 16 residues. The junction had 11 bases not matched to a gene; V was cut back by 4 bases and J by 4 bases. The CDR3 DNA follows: TGTGCCAGCAGCCGTCCCGGGACAGGCTTTATCTATGGCTACACCTTC. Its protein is CASSRPGTGFIYGYTF.

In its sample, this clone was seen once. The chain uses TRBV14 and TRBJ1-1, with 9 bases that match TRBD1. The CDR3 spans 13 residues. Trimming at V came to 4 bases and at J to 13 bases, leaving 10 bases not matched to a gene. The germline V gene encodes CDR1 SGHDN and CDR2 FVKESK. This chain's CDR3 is CASSRTGTGLDFF. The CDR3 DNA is TGTGCCAGCAGCCGAACCGGGACAGGGTTGGATTTCTTT.

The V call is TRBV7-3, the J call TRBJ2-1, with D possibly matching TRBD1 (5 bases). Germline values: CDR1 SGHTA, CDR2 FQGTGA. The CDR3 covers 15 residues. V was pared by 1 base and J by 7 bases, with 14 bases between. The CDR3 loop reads CASSLIRAPLNEQFF. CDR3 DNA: TGTGCCAGCAGCTTAATCAGGGCCCCCCTTAATGAGCAGTTCTTC.

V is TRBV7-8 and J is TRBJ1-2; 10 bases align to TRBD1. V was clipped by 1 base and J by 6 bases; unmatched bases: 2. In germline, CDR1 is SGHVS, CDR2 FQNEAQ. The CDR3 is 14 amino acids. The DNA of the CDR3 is TGTGCCAGCAGCTTAGGGGGACAGGGGAATGGCTACACCTTC. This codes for CASSLGGQGNGYTF.

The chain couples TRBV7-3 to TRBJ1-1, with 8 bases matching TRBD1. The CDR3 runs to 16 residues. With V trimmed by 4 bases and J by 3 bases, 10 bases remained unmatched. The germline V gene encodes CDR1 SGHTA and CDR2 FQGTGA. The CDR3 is CASSSTFMTGDTEAFF. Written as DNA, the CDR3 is TGTGCCAGCAGCTCTACCTTTATGACAGGGGACACTGAAGCTTTCTTT.

The CDR3 spells CASSFSGSSSYNEQFF. The CDR3 DNA is TGTGCCAGCAGCTTTAGCGGGAGTAGCTCCTACAATGAGCAGTTCTTC. J is TRBJ2-1 and V is TRBV5-5, with 9 bases lining up with TRBD2. The V and J ends lost 2 bases and 0 bases, in that order; junction bases with no gene match: 3. CDR3 length: 16 residues. Germline CDR1 reads SGHKS; CDR2 reads YYEKEE (reference sequence).

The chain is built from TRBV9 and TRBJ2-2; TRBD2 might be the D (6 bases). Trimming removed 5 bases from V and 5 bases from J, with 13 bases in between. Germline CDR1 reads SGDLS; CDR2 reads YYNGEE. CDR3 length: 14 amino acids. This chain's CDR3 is CASRSSGSTGELFF. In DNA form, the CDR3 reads TGTGCCAGCAGGTCAAGCGGGTCAACCGGGGAGCTGTTTTTT.

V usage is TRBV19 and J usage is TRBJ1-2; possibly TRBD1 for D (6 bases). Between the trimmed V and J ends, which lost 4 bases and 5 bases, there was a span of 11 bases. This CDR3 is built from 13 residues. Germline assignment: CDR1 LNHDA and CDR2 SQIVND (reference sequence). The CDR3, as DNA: TGTGCCAGTAGTACTACGGGGGCTTATGGCTACACCTTC. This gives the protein CASSTTGAYGYTF.

The CDR3 DNA reads TGTGCCAGCAGTTTGTTTGAGGGGCGTCTCAATGAGCAGTTCTTC. This gives the protein CASSLFEGRLNEQFF. The rearrangement uses TRBV28 and TRBJ2-1; perhaps D is TRBD1 or TRBD2 (5 bases each). The CDR3 totals 15 residues. V was trimmed by 3 bases and J by 6 bases, leaving 15 bases between them. The germline CDR1 and CDR2 sequences are MDHEN and SYDVKM.

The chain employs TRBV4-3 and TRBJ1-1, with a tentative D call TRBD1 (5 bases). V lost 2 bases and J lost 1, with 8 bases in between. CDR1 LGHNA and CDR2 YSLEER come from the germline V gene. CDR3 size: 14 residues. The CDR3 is CASSQQGANTEAFF. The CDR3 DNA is TGCGCCAGCAGCCAACAGGGCGCGAACACTGAAGCTTTCTTT.

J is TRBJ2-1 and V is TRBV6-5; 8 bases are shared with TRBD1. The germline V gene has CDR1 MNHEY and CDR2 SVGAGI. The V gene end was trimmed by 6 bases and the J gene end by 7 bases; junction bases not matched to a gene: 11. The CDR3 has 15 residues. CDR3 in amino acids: CASRPPGQVSNEQFF. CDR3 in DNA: TGTGCCAGCAGACCGCCGGGACAGGTTTCTAATGAGCAGTTCTTC.

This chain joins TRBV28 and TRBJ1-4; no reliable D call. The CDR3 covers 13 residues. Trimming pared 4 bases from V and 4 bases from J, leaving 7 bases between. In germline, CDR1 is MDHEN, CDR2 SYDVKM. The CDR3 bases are TGTGCCAGCAGTTCCAGTCTTAATGAAAAACTGTTTTTT. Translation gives CASSSSLNEKLFF. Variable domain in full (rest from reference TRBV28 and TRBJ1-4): DVKVTQSSRYLVKRTGEKVFLECVQDMDHENMFWYRQDPGLGLRLIYFSYDVKMKEKGDIPEGYSVSREKKERFSLILESASTNQTSMYLCASSSSLNEKLFFGSGTQLSVL.

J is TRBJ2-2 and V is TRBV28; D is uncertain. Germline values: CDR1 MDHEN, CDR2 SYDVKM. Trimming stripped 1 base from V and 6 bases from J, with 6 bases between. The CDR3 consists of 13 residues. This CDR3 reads CASSLLMPGELFF. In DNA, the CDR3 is TGTGCCAGCAGTTTATTGATGCCCGGGGAGCTGTTTTTT.

CDR3 nucleotide sequence: TGTGCCAGCAGACCTAGCACAGATACGCAGTATTTT. Translated: CASRPSTDTQYF. The rearrangement links TRBV6-6 to TRBJ2-3; D is ambiguous. This CDR3 is built from 12 residues. V lost 6 bases and J 0 bases, leaving 4 bases between the germline ends. The germline CDR1 and CDR2 sequences are MNHNY and SVGAGI (reference sequence).

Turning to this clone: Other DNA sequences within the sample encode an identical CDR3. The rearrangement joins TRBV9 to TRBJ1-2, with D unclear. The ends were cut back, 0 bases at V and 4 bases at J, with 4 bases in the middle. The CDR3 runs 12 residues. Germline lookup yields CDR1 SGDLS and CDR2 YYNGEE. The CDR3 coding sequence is TGTGCCAGCAGCGTAGCTGGCTATGGCTACACCTTC. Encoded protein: CASSVAGYGYTF.

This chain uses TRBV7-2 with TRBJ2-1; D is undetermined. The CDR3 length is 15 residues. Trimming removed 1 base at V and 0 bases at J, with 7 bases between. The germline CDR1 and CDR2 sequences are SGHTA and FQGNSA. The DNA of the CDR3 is TGTGCCAGCAGCTTAGATCCGCGCTCCTACAATGAGCAGTTCTTC. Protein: CASSLDPRSYNEQFF.

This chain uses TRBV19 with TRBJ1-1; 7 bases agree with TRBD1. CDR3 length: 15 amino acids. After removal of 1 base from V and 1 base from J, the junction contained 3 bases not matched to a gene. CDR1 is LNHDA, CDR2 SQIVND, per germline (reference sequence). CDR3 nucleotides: TGTGCCAGTAGTATAGTCGGACAGGCGAACACTGAAGCTTTCTTT. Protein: CASSIVGQANTEAFF.

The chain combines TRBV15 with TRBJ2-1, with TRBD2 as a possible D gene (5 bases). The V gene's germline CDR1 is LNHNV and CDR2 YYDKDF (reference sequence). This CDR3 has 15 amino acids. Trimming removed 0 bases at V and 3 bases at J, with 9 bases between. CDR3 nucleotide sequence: TGTGCCACCAGCAGAGACCGGACTTACTACAATGAGCAGTTCTTC. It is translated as CATSRDRTYYNEQFF. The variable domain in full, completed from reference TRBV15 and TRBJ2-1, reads DAMVIQNPRYQVTQFGKPVTLSCSQTLNHNVMYWYQQKSSQAPKLLFHYYDKDFNNEADTPDNFQSRRPNTSFCFLDIRSPGLGDTAMYLCATSRDRTYYNEQFFGPGTRLTVL.

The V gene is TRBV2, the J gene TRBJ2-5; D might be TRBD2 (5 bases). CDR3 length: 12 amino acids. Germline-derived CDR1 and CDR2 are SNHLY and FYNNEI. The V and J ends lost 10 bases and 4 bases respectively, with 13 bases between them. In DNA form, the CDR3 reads TGTGCCAACCTAGCTTTGGGAGAGACCCAGTACTTC. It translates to CANLALGETQYF.

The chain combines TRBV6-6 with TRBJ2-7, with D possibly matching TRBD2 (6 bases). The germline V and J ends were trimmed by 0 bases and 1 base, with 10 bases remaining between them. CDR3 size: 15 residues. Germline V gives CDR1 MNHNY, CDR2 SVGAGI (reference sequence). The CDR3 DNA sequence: TGTGCCAGCAGTTACTCGGGGGGAGTATCCTACGAGCAGTACTTC. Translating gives CASSYSGGVSYEQYF.

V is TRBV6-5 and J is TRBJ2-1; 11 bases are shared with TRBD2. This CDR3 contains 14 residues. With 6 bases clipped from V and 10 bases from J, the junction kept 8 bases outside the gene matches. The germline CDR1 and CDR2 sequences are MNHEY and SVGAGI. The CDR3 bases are TGTGCCAGCAGCGGGACTAGCGGACGATCAGAGCAGTTCTTC. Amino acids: CASSGTSGRSEQFF.

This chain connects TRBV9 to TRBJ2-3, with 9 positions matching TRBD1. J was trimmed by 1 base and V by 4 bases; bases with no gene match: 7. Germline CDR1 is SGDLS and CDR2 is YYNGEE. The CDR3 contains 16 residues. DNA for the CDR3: TGTGCCAGCAGCCTTCGGGACAGGGAGGGCACAGATACGCAGTATTTT. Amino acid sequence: CASSLRDREGTDTQYF.